This passage covers 10 T cell receptor beta chains from one sample sequenced in a study of PD-1 blockade in mismatch repair-deficient tumors (dated by TCRdb to between 2016 and 2019). Libraries were constructed by the immunoSEQ multiplex PCR assay. Entries here come from immuneACCESS through TCRdb and include only in-frame sequences with V and J called. Some clones fail to appear in such tables; in the studies checked, an unresolved V gene covers under half of the shortfall, and the cause of the remainder is unknown. This sample has about 68,000 clones in its table, and more than 75% of those were observed once. Approximately 5% of the sample lies in the top ten. The specimen comprised peripheral blood, sampled 2 weeks after starting pembrolizumab. These receptors came from an adult with mismatch repair-deficient cancer.

This chain links TRBV11-3 with TRBJ2-2; D gene unclear. The CDR3 runs 11 residues. Germline loops: CDR1 SGHNT, CDR2 YENEEA. V shed 6 bases and J shed 5 bases, with 4 bases lying between them. In DNA form, the CDR3 reads TGTGCCAGCAGACGAACCGGGGAGCTGTTTTTT. Its translation is CASRRTGELFF.

This clone was seen more than once but under ten times. The rearrangement links TRBV28 to TRBJ1-5; D gene unclear. Germline loops: CDR1 MDHEN, CDR2 SYDVKM. This CDR3 has 14 residues. V gave up 2 bases and J gave up 3 bases, with 8 bases separating them. This CDR3 reads CASSLVGVNQPQHF. The CDR3 region has the DNA TGTGCCAGCAGTTTAGTTGGCGTCAATCAGCCCCAGCATTTT.

Regarding this clone: The junction and the germline gene differ at one end; a read error may be behind it. The chain has TRBV5-1 and TRBJ1-3; D is unresolved. The CDR3 is made up of 13 amino acids. CDR1 and CDR2 from the germline V gene are SGHRS and YFSETQ. CDR3 DNA sequence: TGTGCCAGCAGTTTCACACCTGGAAACACCATATATTTT. Its protein is CASSFTPGNTIYF.

The V gene is TRBV7-9, the J gene TRBJ1-1; the D gene is possibly TRBD1 (6 bases). This CDR3 spans 15 amino acids. V was cut by 4 bases and J by 5 bases, with 17 bases left in between. Germline CDR1 and CDR2: SEHNR and FQNEAQ (reference sequence). The CDR3, as DNA: TGTGCCAGCAGCTCCACCGACAGGAGGAGGACTGAAGCTTTCTTT. This codes for CASSSTDRRRTEAFF.

The CDR3 bases are TGTGCCAGCAGCTATGGTCACACCGGGGAGCTGTTTTTT. Its translation is CASSYGHTGELFF. The chain employs TRBV9 and TRBJ2-2; D gene uncertain. The germline V gene encodes CDR1 SGDLS and CDR2 YYNGEE. The CDR3 runs 13 residues. V was pared by 4 bases and J by 3 bases, with 7 bases between. The whole variable domain, remainder taken from reference TRBV9 and TRBJ2-2, is DSGVTQTPKHLITATGQRVTLRCSPRSGDLSVYWYQQSLDQGLQFLIQYYNGEERAKGNILERFSAQQFPDLHSELNLSSLELGDSALYFCASSYGHTGELFFGEGSRLTVL.

The V gene is TRBV7-2, the J gene TRBJ2-7, with D perhaps matching TRBD1 or TRBD2 (5 bases each). CDR3 size: 15 residues. Germline-derived CDR1 and CDR2 are SGHTA and FQGNSA. Trimming took 1 base from V and 0 from J, leaving 10 bases between them. Written as DNA, the CDR3 is TGTGCCAGCAGCTTAGTTGGGACGAGCTCCTACGAGCAGTACTTC. Amino acid sequence: CASSLVGTSSYEQYF.

The genes are TRBV6-1 and TRBJ2-7; D remains ambiguous. The CDR3 is 10 amino acids. V gave up 4 bases and J gave up 4 bases, with 2 bases separating them. CDR1 and CDR2 (germline): MNHNS, SASEGT. CDR3 in DNA: TGTGCCAGCAGTGTGTACGAGCAGTACTTC. It specifies CASSVYEQYF.

This sequence joins TRBV11-3 and TRBJ2-2; 7 positions agree with TRBD1. The CDR3 runs 15 residues. CDR1 and CDR2 from the germline V gene are SGHNT and YENEEA. The ends lost 4 bases at V and 4 bases at J; junction bases unmatched: 6. The CDR3 DNA reads as TGTGCCAGCAGCTACCGGGACAGTGGCACCGGGGAGCTGTTTTTT. Encoded protein: CASSYRDSGTGELFF. The full variable domain, with the rest looked up from reference TRBV11-3 and TRBJ2-2, is EAGVVQSPRYKIIEKKQPVAFWCNPISGHNTLYWYLQNLGQGPELLIRYENEEAVDDSQLPKDRFSAERLKGVDSTLKIQPAELGDSAVYLCASSYRDSGTGELFFGEGSRLTVL.

The V call is TRBV29-1, the J call TRBJ2-2; D gene ambiguous. CDR1 and CDR2 from the germline V gene are SQVTM and ANQGSEA. The CDR3 loop spans 11 amino acids. Trimming took 5 bases from V and 6 from J, leaving 7 bases between them. The CDR3 DNA follows: TGCAGCGTTCGGGTAGCCGGGGAGCTGTTTTTT. This gives the protein CSVRVAGELFF.

The chain's CDR3 is CASTLAGVGELFF. For the CDR3, the DNA is TGTGCCAGCACCCTAGCGGGAGTCGGGGAGCTGTTTTTT. The chain is built from TRBV2 and TRBJ2-2; TRBD2 matches 10 bases. J was trimmed by 7 bases and V by 7 bases; bases with no gene match: 3. CDR3 length: 13 residues. The germline V gene has CDR1 SNHLY and CDR2 FYNNEI.